This is a list of T cell receptor beta chains from one sample in a study of T cell repertoires in cytomegalovirus infection. MiXCR, applied by TCRdb to the reads, yields one record per CDR3 protein. The sample consists of tens of thousands of distinct CDR3 sequences, 20% of them appearing once. Antigens of these TCRs are unknown. The material sequenced was PBMCs, sequenced either directly or after in vitro stimulation (not recorded which). The receptors stem from a human donor in good health (CMV status not recorded). Some clones in this sample may be carry-over from other donors' samples. CDR3s include the opening cysteine and the closing phenylalanine or tryptophan. D genes are given only for firm matches. Size values are once, few and many counts, or a class for expanded clones, and some rows have none.

clone_size j_call d_call v_call cdr3_nt cdr3_aa
- TRBJ2-3 TRBD2 TRBV7-2 TGTGCCAGCAGCTTAGGGGGACTAGCGGGGGGCCTACCAGATGCGCAGTATTTT CASSLGGLAGGLPDAQYF
- TRBJ2-1 - TRBV10-3 TGTGCCATCAGTGATAGTCCAGAGCAGTTCTTC CAISDSPEQFF
medium-sized TRBJ2-1 - TRBV2 TGTGCCTTGCCAGGGGAAACCTACAATGAGCAGTTCTTC CALPGETYNEQFF
few TRBJ2-7 - TRBV6-2/TRBV6-3 TGTGCCAGCAGTTACTCTCCCCAGCGTTCCGCCTTCGAGCAGTACTTC CASSYSPQRSAFEQYF
- TRBJ1-1 - TRBV3-1 TGTGCCAGCAGCCAAGATATACATATGGCCACTGAAGCTTTCTTT CASSQDIHMATEAFF
few TRBJ2-3 TRBD1 TRBV7-9 TGTGCCAGCAGCCGGGACAGGGAAACAGATACGCAGTATTTT CASSRDRETDTQYF
- TRBJ1-3 - TRBV11-2 TGTGCCAGCATCCTTAACACCTACTCTGGAAACACCATATATTTT CASILNTYSGNTIYF
many TRBJ2-7 TRBD2 TRBV12-3/TRBV12-4 TGTGCCAGCAGTTTAGGTGGCGGGAGGACCTCCTACGAGCAGTACTTC CASSLGGGRTSYEQYF
- TRBJ2-3 TRBD2 TRBV7-9 TGTGCCAGCAGCTCCTTAGCGGGACCCACTGGTACGCAGTATTTT CASSSLAGPTGTQYF
many TRBJ1-6 - TRBV7-6 TGTGCCAGCAGCTTAGAGGCGACAAGTAATTCACCCCTCCACTTT CASSLEATSNSPLHF
few TRBJ2-7 TRBD2 TRBV5-4 TGTGCCAGCAGCTTTGGTGGGAGGGAGCTCGAGCAGTACTTC CASSFGGRELEQYF
few TRBJ2-1 TRBD2 TRBV2 TGTGCCAGCAGTGAAAACGGGGGGGGCATGAATGAGCAGTTCTTC CASSENGGGMNEQFF
many TRBJ2-5 - TRBV7-2 TGTGCCAGCAGCTTGTATGGCGGTGAAGAGACCCAGTACTTC CASSLYGGEETQYF
- TRBJ1-4 - TRBV2 TGTGCCAGCAGGTGGACATCCCAGAGGGGTGAAAAACTGTTTTTT CASRWTSQRGEKLFF
- TRBJ2-2 - TRBV30 TGTGCCTGGAGTCTTGGAGGGGGAGGTACCGGGGAGCTGTTTTTT CAWSLGGGGTGELFF
- TRBJ2-7 - TRBV29-1 TGCAGCGTTGAAACAGTCCTCCGCGAGCAGTACTTC CSVETVLREQYF
- TRBJ2-5 TRBD2 TRBV2 TGTGCCAGCAGTGCCGAGCTAGCGGGTGGAGAGACCCAGTACTTC CASSAELAGGETQYF
- TRBJ1-5 - TRBV10-3 TGTGCCATCAGAGTAGCGGGAGGCTTCACAGATACGCAGCATTTT CAIRVAGGFTDTQHF
- TRBJ2-1 TRBD2 TRBV20-1 TGCAGTGCTAGGGCTGCTAGACTAGCGGGAAAGGCCTGGAATGAGCAGTTCTTC CSARAARLAGKAWNEQFF
- TRBJ2-3 - TRBV5-6 TGTGCCAGCAGCTTCGTGGCGGGGAGCACAGATACGCAGTATTTT CASSFVAGSTDTQYF
- TRBJ1-5 TRBD1 TRBV19 TGTGCCAGCTCCCGGGACAGGGGTGTAGGTCAGCCCCAGCATTTT CASSRDRGVGQPQHF
few TRBJ2-1 TRBD2 TRBV12-3/TRBV12-4 TGTGCCAGCAGTCGTAGCGGGATTTACAATGAGCAGTTCTTC CASSRSGIYNEQFF
- TRBJ1-2 TRBD1 TRBV28 TGTGCCAGCAGTTTACCAGGGGGCAACTATGGCTACACCTTC CASSLPGGNYGYTF
- TRBJ2-7 - TRBV29-1 TGCAGTCGCAGGCGACTGGGGAGCATCAACGAGCAGTACTTC CSRRRLGSINEQYF
few TRBJ1-1 TRBD1 TRBV6-8 TGTGCCAGCAGCGACTGGACAGGGGTTAACACTGAAGCTTTCTTT CASSDWTGVNTEAFF
- TRBJ1-5 - TRBV10-3 TGTGCCATCAGTGAGTCGGGTCCCGGGGGGCTGCAGCCCCAGCATTTT CAISESGPGGLQPQHF
many TRBJ2-5 - TRBV7-2 TGTGCCAGCAGCTACCTCCGGGAGACCCAGTACTTC CASSYLRETQYF
- TRBJ1-6 - TRBV20-1 TGCAGTGCTAGAGTTAGGAGCGATTCACCCCTCCACTTT CSARVRSDSPLHF
- TRBJ2-1 - TRBV5-1 TGCGCCACTGCGGTAGCGGAGAACTACAATGAGCAGTTCTTC CATAVAENYNEQFF
many TRBJ2-3 TRBD2 TRBV6-1 TGTGCCAACGGCGCCGGCAAGCGGGGGGGCGAAGATACGCAGTATTTT CANGAGKRGGEDTQYF
- TRBJ1-2 TRBD1 TRBV6-1 TGTGCCAGCAGAGCCCGGACAGGGGGGGGTTATGGCTACACCTTC CASRARTGGGYGYTF
few TRBJ2-1 TRBD2 TRBV20-1 TGCAGTGCTTGGACTAGCGGGAGGGGGGATGAGCAGTTCTTC CSAWTSGRGDEQFF
- TRBJ2-3 - TRBV12-3/TRBV12-4 TGTGCCAGCACACTGGTAGATACGCAGTATTTT CASTLVDTQYF
few TRBJ1-2 - TRBV10-3 TGTGCCATCAGTGATTTCGGCGGGTATGGCTACACCTTC CAISDFGGYGYTF
many TRBJ2-7 TRBD1 TRBV7-2 TGTGCCAGCAGCGGGGGACAGACCTACGAGCAGTACTTC CASSGGQTYEQYF
many TRBJ1-1 TRBD1 TRBV5-4 TGTGCCAGCAGCGAGGGGACAGGGGGCCGAACTGAAGCTTTCTTT CASSEGTGGRTEAFF
many TRBJ2-1 TRBD2 TRBV2 TGTGCCAGCAGAGCACTAGCGGGAGTTAGCAATGAGCAGTTCTTC CASRALAGVSNEQFF